This passage covers 8 T cell receptor beta chains from one sample sequenced in a study of identical twins. TCRdb itself ran the 5' RACE reads through MiXCR, one entry per CDR3 protein. Here the sample spans 500,000 or so distinct CDR3 sequences, around 20% being singletons. Separately, the same data were catalogued under a study of T cells expressing NK-cell markers.

The source material was CD4+ T cells sorted from blood. The receptor source for this set is a woman younger than 30 in good health.

The sample holds many counts of this clonotype. J is TRBJ1-6 and V is TRBV12-3 or TRBV12-4; D is uncertain. The CDR3 runs to 15 residues. V was trimmed by 4 bases and J by 5 bases, leaving 12 bases between them. CDR3 nucleotide sequence: TGTGCCAGCAGTTCCCAGAGGCTAAATAATTCACCCCTCCACTTT. Its translation: CASSSQRLNNSPLHF.

The chain is built from TRBV15 and TRBJ2-6; D gene unclear. Germline assignment: CDR1 LNHNV and CDR2 YYDKDF (reference sequence). The CDR3 has 14 residues. The V end was cut by 0 bases, the J end by 3 bases, with 3 bases between. The CDR3 nucleotides are TGTGCCACCAGCAGAGATCTTGGGGCCAACGTCCTGACTTTC. This translates into CATSRDLGANVLTF.

The rearrangement joins TRBV6-6 to TRBJ2-7, with D hard to call. From germline, CDR1 is MNHNY and CDR2 SVGAGI (reference sequence). V was trimmed by 2 bases and J by 9 bases, leaving 11 bases between them. The CDR3 length is 12 residues. The CDR3 sequence: CASSYGNSGQYF. The CDR3 bases are TGTGCCAGCAGTTACGGGAATTCCGGGCAGTACTTC.

This clonotype came up many times. The chain joins TRBV25-1 to TRBJ2-1; possibly TRBD1 or TRBD2 for D (5 bases each). V lost 9 bases and J 0 bases, leaving 15 bases between the germline ends. Germline CDR1 MGHDK, CDR2 SYGVNS. CDR3 length: 15 amino acids. CDR3 in amino acids: CARTNERGSYNEQFF. The CDR3, as DNA: TGTGCCAGGACAAACGAGAGGGGCTCCTACAATGAGCAGTTCTTC.

This clonotype was observed many times. The CDR3 region is CASSLEGPLYEQYF. The CDR3, as DNA: TGTGCCAGCAGTCTGGAAGGGCCCCTCTACGAGCAGTACTTC. The chain has TRBV12-3 or TRBV12-4 and TRBJ2-7; no firm D call. The V and J ends lost 5 bases and 3 bases respectively, with 14 bases between them. This CDR3 is 14 amino acids long.

This clonotype turned up a few times. The V gene is TRBV20-1, the J gene TRBJ2-7; 8 bases line up with TRBD1. The CDR3 spans 11 residues. With V trimmed by 0 bases and J by 10 bases, 2 bases remained unmatched. Per the germline V gene, CDR1 is DFQATT and CDR2 is SNEGSKA (reference sequence). The CDR3 region is CSAREDRDQYF. In DNA, the CDR3 is TGCAGTGCTAGAGAGGACAGGGATCAGTACTTC.

This chain connects TRBV12-3 or TRBV12-4 to TRBJ2-3; TRBD2 aligns across 8 bases. V dropped 3 bases and J dropped 1; count of bases not matched to a gene: 12. The CDR3 runs 18 residues. The CDR3, as DNA: TGTGCCAGCAGTTTTTTCGGCGCGGGGGGTATAGGCACAGATACGCAGTATTTT. Its translation is CASSFFGAGGIGTDTQYF.

This clonotype turned up a few times. The V call is TRBV6-2 or TRBV6-3, the J call TRBJ1-1, with D perhaps matching TRBD1 (6 bases). Germline lookup yields CDR1 MNHEY and CDR2 SVGEGT. The CDR3 has 14 residues. V was cut by 4 bases and J by 1 base, with 10 bases left in between. In DNA, the CDR3 is TGTGCCAGCAGTTCCGGACAGAGGAACACTGAAGCTTTCTTT. Translated: CASSSGQRNTEAFF.